Listed below are T cell receptor beta chains from one sample, sequenced in a study of cytomegalovirus exposure and HLA in healthy donors. Profiling relied on immunoSEQ multiplex PCR, and the TCRdb table lists in-frame clones only, not all of them. The data show around 130,000 clones, 65% to 85% seen once. Sequenced material: PBMCs. The source is a woman aged 40 to 50 in good health and CMV-seronegative. The CDR3 runs from the conserved cysteine through the conserved F or W. The D gene is left open where the match is weak. Size is omitted from some rows. Given values are once, few, many or a class for expanded clones.

clone size,J gene,V gene,D gene,CDR3 DNA,CDR3 protein
once,TRBJ2-1,TRBV7-9,.,TGTGCCAGCAGCTTAGCTCGGGATCTCCCTAAACAGTTCTTC,CASSLARDLPKQFF
few,TRBJ1-2,TRBV9,.,TGTGCCAGCAGCACCCGACAGACTGGCTACACCTTC,CASSTRQTGYTF
few,TRBJ1-1,TRBV11-2,.,TGTGCCAGCAGCTTGACGGAGGAGGCTGAAGCTTTCTTT,CASSLTEEAEAFF
.,TRBJ2-1,TRBV5-6,.,TGTGCCAGCAGCTTGGGTCAGGGGAATGAGCAGTTCTTC,CASSLGQGNEQFF
.,TRBJ2-5,TRBV7-3,TRBD1,TGTGCCAGCAGCCTTACAGGGGCTAATTGGGAGACCCAGTACTTC,CASSLTGANWETQYF
.,TRBJ2-7,TRBV6-1,.,TGTGCCAGCAGTGAAGCGGGCTTTACCTACGAGCAGTACTTC,CASSEAGFTYEQYF
.,TRBJ2-7,TRBV7-3,TRBD2,TGTGCCAGCAGTCCTAGCGGCGGCTCCTACGAGCAGTACTTC,CASSPSGGSYEQYF
few,TRBJ2-3,TRBV19,.,TGTGCCAGTAGTCGGGTAAGCACAGATACGCAGTATTTT,CASSRVSTDTQYF
.,TRBJ1-4,TRBV5-1,.,TGCGCCAGCAGTTTGACTGGTTTGTCGGCAGGTGGTGAAAAACTGTTTTTT,CASSLTGLSAGGEKLFF
.,TRBJ2-1,TRBV19,TRBD2,TGTGCCAGTAGTATGACTAGCGGGGGATCGACTTACATGAATGAGCAGTTCTTC,CASSMTSGGSTYMNEQFF
.,TRBJ1-1,TRBV5-1,.,TGCGCCAGCAGCTTGGAAGGGGGTACTGAAGCTTTCTTT,CASSLEGGTEAFF
.,TRBJ2-2,TRBV27,.,TGTGCCAGCAGTTACCCGGGACTCATGGGCGGGGAGCTGTTTTTT,CASSYPGLMGGELFF
.,TRBJ2-7,TRBV7-9,.,TGTGCCAGCAGCTTAGACAGCTCCTACGAGCAGTACTTC,CASSLDSSYEQYF
.,TRBJ2-5,TRBV9,.,TGTGCCAGCAGCGTCTCGTCTACCTCAGAGACCCAGTACTTC,CASSVSSTSETQYF
few,TRBJ2-7,TRBV5-1,TRBD1,TGCGCCAGCAGCGGGACAACAGGGGGCGCGGTCGACGAGCAGTACTTC,CASSGTTGGAVDEQYF
once,TRBJ1-2,TRBV28,.,TGTGCCAGCAATATACAGGAAAATTATGGCTACACCTTC,CASNIQENYGYTF
.,TRBJ2-5,TRBV9,TRBD2,TGTGCCAGCAGCGTAGGGACTAGCGGGGGTCCAGGTGGTGAGACCCAGTACTTC,CASSVGTSGGPGGETQYF
.,TRBJ2-7,TRBV28,TRBD1,TGTGCCAGCAGTTTCGTGACAGGGACCTACGAGCAGTACTTC,CASSFVTGTYEQYF
.,TRBJ2-3,TRBV7-8,.,TGTGCCAGCAGCTTAGCTGGGGGGGGCACCACAGATACGCAGTATTTT,CASSLAGGGTTDTQYF
.,TRBJ2-3,TRBV18,TRBD2,TGTGCCAGCTCACCACCGATAGCGGGGGGGCTGGATACGCAGTATTTT,CASSPPIAGGLDTQYF
.,TRBJ1-2,TRBV10-2,.,TGCGCCAGCAGTGAGTCGGGGGGGGATGGCTACACCTTC,CASSESGGDGYTF
few,TRBJ2-7,TRBV4-2,TRBD2,TGTGCCAGCAGCCAGACTAGCGTCGGCGAGCAGTACTTC,CASSQTSVGEQYF
.,TRBJ2-1,TRBV19,TRBD1,TGTGCCAGTAGGAAGGGACAGGAGTACAATGAGCAGTTCTTC,CASRKGQEYNEQFF
.,TRBJ2-1,TRBV9,.,TGTGCCAGCAGCTCAACAGGGTTGCCCTACAATGAGCAGTTCTTC,CASSSTGLPYNEQFF
.,TRBJ2-7,TRBV9,.,TGTGCCAGCAGCACCTCAAGCTCCGAGCAGTACTTC,CASSTSSSEQYF